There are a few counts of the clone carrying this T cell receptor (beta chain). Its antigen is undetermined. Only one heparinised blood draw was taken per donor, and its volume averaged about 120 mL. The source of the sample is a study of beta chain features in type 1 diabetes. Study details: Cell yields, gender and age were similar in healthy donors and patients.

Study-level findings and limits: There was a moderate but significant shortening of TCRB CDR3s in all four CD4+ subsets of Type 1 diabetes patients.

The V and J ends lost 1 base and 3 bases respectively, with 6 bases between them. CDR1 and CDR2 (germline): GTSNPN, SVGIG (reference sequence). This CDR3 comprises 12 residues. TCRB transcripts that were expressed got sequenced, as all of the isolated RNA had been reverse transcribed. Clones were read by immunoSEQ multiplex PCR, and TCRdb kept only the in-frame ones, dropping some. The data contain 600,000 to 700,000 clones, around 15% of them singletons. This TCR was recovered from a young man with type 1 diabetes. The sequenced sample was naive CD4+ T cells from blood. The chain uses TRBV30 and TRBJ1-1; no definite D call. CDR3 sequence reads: CAWSEGDTEAFF. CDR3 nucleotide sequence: TGTGCCTGGAGTGAGGGTGACACTGAAGCTTTCTTT.